This TCR beta chain comes out of a study of T-cell memory formation after mild COVID-19. In the study overall: TCR clusters showed largely donor specificity. General study points: Largely, contracting CD4+ clones fell within CM and EM, and contracting CD8+ clones within EMRA.

At least ten counts were recorded for this clonotype. The antigen remains unidentified. TCRdb redid the calling of the 5' RACE reads with MiXCR, one entry per CDR3 protein. There are about 240,000 distinct CDR3 sequences in the sample; around a tenth occur only once, and 22% lies in the top ten. Sequencing used PBMCs or a T cell subset sorted from them (not recorded which). This sequence was found in a man between 18 and 35 years old who had mild COVID-19 (a few samples of this study predate the infection). Cell type and time point are not known.

The CDR3 DNA reads as TGCAGTGCTAGAGAGGGACTAGCGGTTGGCACCGGGGAGCTGTTTTTT. Translating it yields CSAREGLAVGTGELFF. The genes are TRBV20-1 and TRBJ2-2; TRBD2 matches 11 bases. The length of the CDR3 is 16 residues. Germline CDR1 DFQATT, CDR2 SNEGSKA (reference sequence). V was pared by 0 bases and J by 4 bases, with 4 bases of the junction left unmatched.